These 9 T cell receptor beta chains originate from one sample sequenced in a study of blood T cell repertoires in COVID-19. Clones were sequenced by immunoSEQ multiplex PCR, and TCRdb holds only the in-frame ones, with some missing. The sample has approximately 97,000 clones; around 84% are singletons. The sample was peripheral blood. The source of these receptors is an elderly man with acute or convalescent COVID-19.

The chain uses TRBV5-4 and TRBJ1-1; TRBD1 agrees at 7 bases. Germline V gene lookup returns CDR1 SGHNT and CDR2 YYREEE (reference sequence). There are 13 residues in the CDR3. The V and J ends lost 4 bases and 6 bases, in that order; junction bases with no gene match: 6. CDR3 coding DNA: TGTGCCAGCAGCCATACAGGGGTCCCTGAAGCTTTCTTT. Translation gives CASSHTGVPEAFF. Full variable domain (outside the CDR3, taken from reference TRBV5-4 and TRBJ1-1): ETGVTQSPTHLIKTRGQQVTLRCSSQSGHNTVSWYQQALGQGPQFIFQYYREEENGRGNFPPRFSGLQFPNYSSELNVNALELDDSALYLCASSHTGVPEAFFGQGTRLTVV.

The chain joins TRBV20-1 to TRBJ2-1, with 7 bases matching TRBD2. Germline lookup yields CDR1 DFQATT and CDR2 SNEGSKA (reference sequence). Trimming took 3 bases from V and 7 from J; bases not matched to a gene: 0. The CDR3 covers 11 residues. The CDR3 DNA sequence: TGCAGTGCTAGGCGGGGGAATGAGCAGTTCTTC. It specifies CSARRGNEQFF.

This clone showed up just once. The chain has TRBV27 and TRBJ2-3, with a possible D match to TRBD2 (6 bases). V was trimmed by 7 bases and J by 0 bases, leaving 14 bases between them. The CDR3 totals 15 residues. In germline, CDR1 is MNHEY, CDR2 SMNVEV (reference sequence). CDR3 sequence (DNA): TGTGCCAGCATGGAGCTAGGAGGGAGCACAGATACGCAGTATTTT. Its translation: CASMELGGSTDTQYF.

The J gene is TRBJ2-7, the V gene TRBV10-3, with 10 bases that match TRBD2. CDR1 and CDR2 (germline): ENHRY, SYGVKD. V lost 3 bases and J lost 2; bases outside the gene matches: 4. The CDR3 extends over 15 amino acids. CDR3 in amino acids: CAISETGTSAYEQYF. DNA for the CDR3: TGTGCCATCAGTGAAACCGGGACTAGCGCCTACGAGCAGTACTTC.

The J gene is TRBJ2-3, the V gene TRBV24-1; D is uncertain. The CDR3 length is 15 residues. V was pared by 4 bases and J by 2 bases, with 12 bases between. Germline V gene lookup returns CDR1 KGHDR and CDR2 SFDVKD. The CDR3 reads CATSEKSLFTDTQYF. The CDR3 DNA sequence: TGTGCCACCAGTGAGAAGAGCCTATTCACAGATACGCAGTATTTT.

The genes are TRBV28 and TRBJ2-1; TRBD2 matches 9 bases. The junction had 6 bases not matched to a gene; V was cut back by 4 bases and J by 5 bases. The CDR3 contains 15 residues. Per the germline V gene, CDR1 is MDHEN and CDR2 is SYDVKM. The CDR3 coding sequence is TGTGCCAGCAGTTCCGAGCGGGAGGCCCACAATGAGCAGTTCTTC. Amino acids: CASSSEREAHNEQFF. Combining the CDR3 with reference TRBV28 and TRBJ2-1 gives the whole variable domain DVKVTQSSRYLVKRTGEKVFLECVQDMDHENMFWYRQDPGLGLRLIYFSYDVKMKEKGDIPEGYSVSREKKERFSLILESASTNQTSMYLCASSSEREAHNEQFFGPGTRLTVL.

The rearrangement joins TRBV18 to TRBJ1-1, with D possibly matching TRBD1 (5 bases). The CDR3 totals 14 residues. The germline gives CDR1 KGHSH, CDR2 LQKENI. The V end was cut by 3 bases, the J end by 1 base, with 9 bases between. The CDR3, as DNA: TGTGCCAGCTCACCTGACAGCCAGAACACTGAAGCTTTCTTT. Protein product: CASSPDSQNTEAFF.

This chain uses TRBV20-1 with TRBJ1-2; D is unresolved. The CDR3 has 11 residues. The germline gives CDR1 DFQATT, CDR2 SNEGSKA (reference sequence). Trimming left V 5 bases short and J 6 bases short, with 10 bases between. The CDR3 spells CSAARIDGYTF. The CDR3 bases are TGCAGTGCTGCCAGGATCGATGGCTACACCTTC.

The gene calls are TRBV20-1 and TRBJ1-6; TRBD1 agrees at 8 bases. The trim removed 3 bases at V and 8 bases at J, leaving 6 bases unmatched. The CDR3 length is 14 residues. The V gene's germline CDR1 is DFQATT and CDR2 SNEGSKA (reference sequence). CDR3 loop: CSASRTGWDSPLHF. The CDR3 region has the DNA TGCAGTGCTAGTAGGACAGGGTGGGATTCACCCCTCCACTTT.